One TCR beta chain is described in this entry. Assignments of participants to cohorts depended upon their own reported clinical history. Before being deemed recovered, Cohort 3 donors had two negative PCRs, clearance, or symptom resolution. This entry comes from a study of blood T cell repertoires in COVID-19. Sequenced by immunoSEQ multiplex PCR; TCRdb stores in-frame clones only, minus some. The repertoire has approximately 180,000 clones, more than 65% of them found once; the top ten carry over 12%. Sequencing was done on a sample of PBMCs or T cells enriched from blood (not recorded which). This receptor was identified in a man aged 45-65 years who had recovered from COVID-19.

The CDR3 DNA is TGTGCCAGCTCCAAGACTATGGGGGGCTCTGGGGCCAACGTCCTGACTTTC. It codes for CASSKTMGGSGANVLTF. This chain uses TRBV18 with TRBJ2-6; D might be TRBD2 (6 bases). This CDR3 has 17 residues. V lost 6 bases to trimming and J lost 0 bases, with 15 bases between them. Germline CDR1 and CDR2: KGHSH and LQKENI.